Listed below are T cell receptor beta chains from one sample, sequenced in a study of T cell changes during pregnancy in multiple sclerosis. Clones were sequenced by immunoSEQ multiplex PCR, and TCRdb holds only the in-frame ones, with some missing. The sample consists of 15,000 to 17,000 clones, roughly 80% of them appearing once. Sequences were derived from CD8+ T cells from peripheral blood mononuclear cells, sampled after pregnancy. These receptors came from a female donor in good health, enrolled as a control in a pregnancy study. The CDR3 runs from the conserved cysteine through the conserved F or W. D genes are given only for firm matches. The size entry is marked missing in some rows and otherwise reads once, few, many or a size class.

TRBJ2-2,TRBV19,TRBD2,NA,CASSIAGGDTGELFF,TGTGCCAGTAGTATAGCGGGGGGGGATACCGGGGAGCTGTTTTTT
TRBJ2-3,TRBV7-6,TRBD2,NA,CASSFPRAGGADTQYF,TGTGCCAGCAGTTTCCCCAGGGCGGGGGGAGCGGATACGCAGTATTTT
TRBJ2-7,TRBV27,NA,NA,CAPKDGSREGSYEQYF,TGTGCCCCAAAGGACGGGAGTAGGGAAGGCTCCTACGAGCAGTACTTC
TRBJ2-7,TRBV9,NA,NA,CASSSRGGIDEQYF,TGTGCCAGCAGCTCCAGAGGAGGGATCGACGAGCAGTACTTC
TRBJ1-3,TRBV6-1,NA,NA,CASSEESGSGNTIYF,TGTGCCAGCAGTGAAGAGTCAGGCTCTGGAAACACCATATATTTT
TRBJ2-2,TRBV6-4,NA,NA,CASSDSGTSNTGELFF,TGTGCCAGCAGTGACTCCGGGACATCCAACACCGGGGAGCTGTTTTTT
TRBJ2-2,TRBV18,NA,NA,CASSTPGTGELFF,TGTGCCAGCTCGACCCCCGGGACCGGGGAGCTGTTTTTT
TRBJ1-2,TRBV14,NA,NA,CASSQFSGNYGYTF,TGTGCCAGCAGCCAATTCAGCGGAAACTATGGCTACACCTTC
TRBJ2-7,TRBV28,NA,once,CASSPLPRTAFYEQYF,TGTGCCAGCAGTCCTCTCCCCCGTACAGCCTTCTACGAGCAGTACTTC
TRBJ1-1,TRBV28,TRBD1,NA,CASSWGPGQGVTEAFF,TGTGCCAGCAGTTGGGGACCGGGACAGGGGGTCACTGAAGCTTTCTTT
TRBJ1-1,TRBV28,NA,NA,CASSRRGTRYTEAFF,TGTGCCAGCAGCCGCAGGGGCACCCGTTACACTGAAGCTTTCTTT
TRBJ2-4,TRBV9,NA,once,CASSESGTPPHIQYF,TGTGCCAGCAGCGAATCCGGGACTCCACCTCACATTCAGTACTTC
TRBJ2-1,TRBV13,NA,NA,CASSLESRGVNNEQFF,TGTGCCAGCAGCTTAGAGTCCAGGGGAGTAAACAATGAGCAGTTCTTC
TRBJ1-1,TRBV7-9,NA,NA,CASSFTGTEAFF,TGTGCCAGCAGCTTCACAGGGACTGAAGCTTTCTTT
TRBJ2-1,TRBV19,TRBD1,NA,CASSISRTGYNEQFF,TGTGCCAGTAGTATATCTCGGACAGGGTACAATGAGCAGTTCTTC
TRBJ1-1,TRBV2,NA,NA,CASSVPGVNTEAFF,TGTGCCAGCAGTGTTCCGGGGGTGAACACTGAAGCTTTCTTT
TRBJ2-7,TRBV30,TRBD1,NA,CAWSPGTGGFYTYEQYF,TGTGCCTGGAGCCCCGGGACAGGGGGTTTTTACACCTACGAGCAGTACTTC
TRBJ2-2,TRBV6-5,NA,NA,CASSYLSGELFF,TGTGCCAGCAGTTACCTGTCCGGGGAGCTGTTTTTT
TRBJ2-1,TRBV18,TRBD1,NA,CASSDRAKDNEQFF,TGTGCCAGCTCAGACAGGGCTAAGGACAATGAGCAGTTCTTC
TRBJ2-2,TRBV27,NA,once,CASSLSPVRVKNTGELFF,TGTGCCAGCAGTTTATCCCCCGTGAGGGTGAAGAACACCGGGGAGCTGTTTTTT
TRBJ1-1,TRBV28,NA,NA,CASSLSPGVNTEAFF,TGTGCCAGCAGTTTAAGCCCAGGGGTGAACACTGAAGCTTTCTTT
TRBJ2-5,TRBV5-6,NA,medium-sized,CASSTNRQSQETQYF,TGTGCCAGCAGCACCAACCGACAGTCCCAAGAGACCCAGTACTTC
TRBJ2-1,TRBV4-3,NA,NA,CASSPRGEGDYNEQFF,TGCGCCAGCAGCCCCCGGGGGGAGGGGGATTACAATGAGCAGTTCTTC